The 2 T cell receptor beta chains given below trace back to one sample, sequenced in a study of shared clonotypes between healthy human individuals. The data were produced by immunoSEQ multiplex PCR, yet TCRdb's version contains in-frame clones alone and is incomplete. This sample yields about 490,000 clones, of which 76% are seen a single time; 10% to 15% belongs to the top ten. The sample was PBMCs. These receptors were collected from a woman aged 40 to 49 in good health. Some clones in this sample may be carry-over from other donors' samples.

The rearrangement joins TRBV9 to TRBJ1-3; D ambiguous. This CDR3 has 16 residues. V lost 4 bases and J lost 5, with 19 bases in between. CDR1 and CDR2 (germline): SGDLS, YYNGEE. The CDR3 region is CASSPGGGRNRNTIYF. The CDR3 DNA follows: TGTGCCAGCAGCCCAGGTGGCGGGCGGAACCGAAACACCATATATTTT.

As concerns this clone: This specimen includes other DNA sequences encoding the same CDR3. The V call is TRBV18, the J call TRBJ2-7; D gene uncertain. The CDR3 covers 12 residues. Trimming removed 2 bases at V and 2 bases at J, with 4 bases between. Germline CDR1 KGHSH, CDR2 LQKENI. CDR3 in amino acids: CASSPNAYEQYF. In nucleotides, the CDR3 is TGTGCCAGCTCACCAAACGCCTACGAGCAGTACTTC. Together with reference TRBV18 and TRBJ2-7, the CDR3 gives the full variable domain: NAGVMQNPRHLVRRRGQEARLRCSPMKGHSHVYWYRQLPEEGLKFMVYLQKENIIDESGMPKERFSAEFPKEGPSILRIQQVVRGDSAAYFCASSPNAYEQYFGPGTRLTVT.